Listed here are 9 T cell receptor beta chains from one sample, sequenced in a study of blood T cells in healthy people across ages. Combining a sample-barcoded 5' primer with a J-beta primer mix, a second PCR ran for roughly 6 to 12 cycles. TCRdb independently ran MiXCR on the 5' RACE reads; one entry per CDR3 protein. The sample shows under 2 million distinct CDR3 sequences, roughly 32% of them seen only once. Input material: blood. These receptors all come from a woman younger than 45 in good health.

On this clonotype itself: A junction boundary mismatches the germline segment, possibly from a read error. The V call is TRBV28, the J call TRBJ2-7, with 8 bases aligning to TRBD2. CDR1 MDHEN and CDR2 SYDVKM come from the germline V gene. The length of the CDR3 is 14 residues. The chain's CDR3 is CTSAQTSVSYEQYF. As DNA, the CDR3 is TGTACCAGTGCCCAGACTAGCGTCTCCTACGAGCAGTACTTC.

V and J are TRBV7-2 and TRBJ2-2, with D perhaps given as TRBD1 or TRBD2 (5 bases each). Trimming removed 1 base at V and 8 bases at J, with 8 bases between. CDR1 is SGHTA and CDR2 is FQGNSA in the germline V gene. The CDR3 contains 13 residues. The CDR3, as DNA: TGTGCCAGCAGCTTAGACTGGGGGGGGGAGCTGTTTTTT. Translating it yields CASSLDWGGELFF.

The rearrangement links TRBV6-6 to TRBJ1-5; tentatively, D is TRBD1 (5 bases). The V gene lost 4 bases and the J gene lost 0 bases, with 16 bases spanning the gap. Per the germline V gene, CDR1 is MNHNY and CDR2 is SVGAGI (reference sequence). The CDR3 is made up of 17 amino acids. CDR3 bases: TGTGCCAGCAGTTGGGGCAGGGCAGGGAATAGCAATCAGCCCCAGCATTTT. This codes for CASSWGRAGNSNQPQHF.

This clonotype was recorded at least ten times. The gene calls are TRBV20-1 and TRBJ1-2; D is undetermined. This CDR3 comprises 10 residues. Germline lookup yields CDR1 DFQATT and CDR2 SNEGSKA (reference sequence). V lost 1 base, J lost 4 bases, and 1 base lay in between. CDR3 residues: CSARAYGYTF. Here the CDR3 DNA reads TGCAGTGCTAGAGCCTATGGCTACACCTTC.

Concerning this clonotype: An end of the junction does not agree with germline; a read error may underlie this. In DNA form, the CDR3 reads TGCGCCAGCAGTTTGGCGGTTGGGGGGACAAACTATGGCTACACCTTC. This sequence encodes CASSLAVGGTNYGYTF. The chain couples TRBV5-1 to TRBJ1-2; tentatively, D is TRBD1 (6 bases). This CDR3 has 16 residues. Germline CDR1 is SGHRS and CDR2 is YFSETQ. Drawing the rest from reference TRBV5-1 and TRBJ1-2, the complete variable domain is KAGVTQTPRYLIKTRGQQVTLSCSPISGHRSVSWYQQTPGQGLQFLFEYFSETQRNKGNFPGRFSGRQFSNSRSEMNVSTLELGDSALYLCASSLAVGGTNYGYTFGSGTRLTVV.

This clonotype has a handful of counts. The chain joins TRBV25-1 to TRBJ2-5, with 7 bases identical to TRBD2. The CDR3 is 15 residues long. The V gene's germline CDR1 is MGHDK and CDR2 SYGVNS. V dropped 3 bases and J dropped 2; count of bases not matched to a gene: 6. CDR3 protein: CASSELSGGQETQYF. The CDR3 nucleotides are TGTGCCAGCAGTGAGCTATCCGGGGGGCAAGAGACCCAGTACTTC. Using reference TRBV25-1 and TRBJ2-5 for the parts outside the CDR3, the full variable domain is EADIYQTPRYLVIGTGKKITLECSQTMGHDKMYWYQQDPGMELHLIHYSYGVNSTEKGDLSSESTVSRIRTEHFPLTLESARPSHTSQYLCASSELSGGQETQYFGPGTRLLVL.

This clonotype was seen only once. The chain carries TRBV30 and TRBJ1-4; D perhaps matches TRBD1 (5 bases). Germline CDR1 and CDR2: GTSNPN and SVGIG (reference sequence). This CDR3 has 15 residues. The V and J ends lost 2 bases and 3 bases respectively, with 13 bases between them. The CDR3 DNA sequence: TGTGCCTGGAGTATCGAGGGACGGCCTAATGAAAAACTGTTTTTT. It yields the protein CAWSIEGRPNEKLFF.

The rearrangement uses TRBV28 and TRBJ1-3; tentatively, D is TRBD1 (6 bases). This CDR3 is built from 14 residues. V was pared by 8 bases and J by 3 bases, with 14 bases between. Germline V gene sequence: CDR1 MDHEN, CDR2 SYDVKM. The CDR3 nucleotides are TGTGCCAGCTTTGCCGGGACAAGTGGAAACACCATATATTTT. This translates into CASFAGTSGNTIYF.

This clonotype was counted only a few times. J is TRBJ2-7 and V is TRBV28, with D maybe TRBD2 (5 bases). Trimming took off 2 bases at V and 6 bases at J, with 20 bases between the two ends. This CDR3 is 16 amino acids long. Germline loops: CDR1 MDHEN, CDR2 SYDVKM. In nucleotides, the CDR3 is TGTGCCAGCAGTTTAACCAGCGGTCCTTCCGACGGCGAGCAGTACTTC. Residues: CASSLTSGPSDGEQYF.